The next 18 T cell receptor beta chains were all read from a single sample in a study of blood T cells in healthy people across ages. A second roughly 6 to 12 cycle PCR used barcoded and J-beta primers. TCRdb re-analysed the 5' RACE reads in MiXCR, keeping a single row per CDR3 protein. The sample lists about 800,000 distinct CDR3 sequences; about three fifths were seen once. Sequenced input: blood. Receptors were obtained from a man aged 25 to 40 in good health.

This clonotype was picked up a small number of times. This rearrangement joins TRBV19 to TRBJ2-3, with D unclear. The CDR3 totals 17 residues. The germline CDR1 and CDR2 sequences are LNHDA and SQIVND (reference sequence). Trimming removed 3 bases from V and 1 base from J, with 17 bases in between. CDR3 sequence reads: CASSMNRLLRGTDTQYF. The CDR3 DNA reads TGTGCCAGTAGTATGAATAGGCTACTAAGGGGCACAGATACGCAGTATTTT.

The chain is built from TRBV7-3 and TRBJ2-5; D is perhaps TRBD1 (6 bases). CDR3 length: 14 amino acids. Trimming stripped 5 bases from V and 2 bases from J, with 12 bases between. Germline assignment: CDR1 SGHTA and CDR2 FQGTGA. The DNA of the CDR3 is TGTGCCAGCAGCCCAACAGGGCAACAAGAGACCCAGTACTTC. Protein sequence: CASSPTGQQETQYF.

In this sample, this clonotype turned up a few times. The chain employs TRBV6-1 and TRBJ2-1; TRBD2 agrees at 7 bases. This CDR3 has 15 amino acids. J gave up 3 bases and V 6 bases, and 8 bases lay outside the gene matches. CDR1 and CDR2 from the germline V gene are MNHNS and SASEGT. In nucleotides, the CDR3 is TGTGCCAGCAGCCAAACTAGCGACCTCTACAATGAGCAGTTCTTC. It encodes CASSQTSDLYNEQFF.

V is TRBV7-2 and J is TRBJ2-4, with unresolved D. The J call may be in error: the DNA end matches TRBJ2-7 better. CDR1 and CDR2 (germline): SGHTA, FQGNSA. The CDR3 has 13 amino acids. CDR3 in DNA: TGTGCCAGCAGCTCGACGGTTACCTACGAGCAGTACTTC. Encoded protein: CASSSTVTYEQYF.

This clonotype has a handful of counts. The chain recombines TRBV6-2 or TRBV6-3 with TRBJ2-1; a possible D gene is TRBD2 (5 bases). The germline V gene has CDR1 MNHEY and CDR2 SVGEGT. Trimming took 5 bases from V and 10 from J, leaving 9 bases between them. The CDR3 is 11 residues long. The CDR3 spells CASSISSEQFF. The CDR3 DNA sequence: TGTGCCAGCAGTATCTCTAGCGAGCAGTTCTTC.

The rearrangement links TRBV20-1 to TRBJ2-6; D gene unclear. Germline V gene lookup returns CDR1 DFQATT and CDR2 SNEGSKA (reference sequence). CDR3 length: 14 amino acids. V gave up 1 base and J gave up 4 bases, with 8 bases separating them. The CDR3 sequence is CSARVGTGANVLTF. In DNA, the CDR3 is TGCAGTGCTAGAGTGGGTACCGGGGCCAACGTCCTGACTTTC.

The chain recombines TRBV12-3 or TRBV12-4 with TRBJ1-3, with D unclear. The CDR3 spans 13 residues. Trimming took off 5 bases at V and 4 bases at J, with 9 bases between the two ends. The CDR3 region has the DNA TGTGCCAGCAGTACATCCGGCGGAAACACCATATATTTT. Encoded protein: CASSTSGGNTIYF.

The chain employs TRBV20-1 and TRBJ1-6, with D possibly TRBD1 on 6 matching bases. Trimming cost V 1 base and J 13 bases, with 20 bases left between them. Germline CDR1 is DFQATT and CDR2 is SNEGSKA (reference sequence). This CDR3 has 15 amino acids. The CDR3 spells CSARGPLGGLDPLHF. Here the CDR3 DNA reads TGCAGTGCTAGAGGCCCTCTGGGGGGCCTTGACCCCCTCCACTTT.

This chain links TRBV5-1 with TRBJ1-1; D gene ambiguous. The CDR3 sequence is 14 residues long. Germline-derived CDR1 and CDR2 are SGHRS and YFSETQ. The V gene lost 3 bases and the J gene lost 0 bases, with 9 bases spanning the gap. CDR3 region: CASSSDKMNTEAFF. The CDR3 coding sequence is TGCGCCAGCAGCTCAGACAAAATGAACACTGAAGCTTTCTTT.

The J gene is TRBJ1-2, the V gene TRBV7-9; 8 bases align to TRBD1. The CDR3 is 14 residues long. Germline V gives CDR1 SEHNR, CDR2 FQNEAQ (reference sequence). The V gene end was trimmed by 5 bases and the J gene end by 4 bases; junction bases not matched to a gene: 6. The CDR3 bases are TGTGCCAGCAGCCCCAGGACAGGGCCCTATGGCTACACCTTC. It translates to CASSPRTGPYGYTF.

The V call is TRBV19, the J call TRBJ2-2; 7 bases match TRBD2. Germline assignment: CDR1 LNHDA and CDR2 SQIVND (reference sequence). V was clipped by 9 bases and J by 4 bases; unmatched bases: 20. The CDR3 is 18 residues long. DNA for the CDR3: TGTGCCAGCTACGGGATAAGCGAGCGGGGACTTAGCACCGGGGAGCTGTTTTTT. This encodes CASYGISERGLSTGELFF.

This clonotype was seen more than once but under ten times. The CDR3 protein is CATRQGWQETQYF. Here the CDR3 DNA reads TGTGCCACCAGACAGGGATGGCAAGAGACCCAGTACTTC. The rearrangement uses TRBV10-3 and TRBJ2-5, with TRBD1 matching over 7 bases. V lost 10 bases and J lost 2; bases outside the gene matches: 7. The CDR3 spans 13 residues. The germline V gene has CDR1 ENHRY and CDR2 SYGVKD.

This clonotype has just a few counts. CDR3 sequence: CASSYEEGARYF. In nucleotides, the CDR3 is TGTGCCAGCAGCTATGAGGAGGGGGCGCGGTACTTC. The chain recombines TRBV7-2 with TRBJ2-4, with D possibly being TRBD1 (7 bases). The germline CDR1 and CDR2 sequences are SGHTA and FQGNSA. The CDR3 loop spans 12 amino acids. Trimming removed 4 bases from V and 15 bases from J, with 16 bases in between.

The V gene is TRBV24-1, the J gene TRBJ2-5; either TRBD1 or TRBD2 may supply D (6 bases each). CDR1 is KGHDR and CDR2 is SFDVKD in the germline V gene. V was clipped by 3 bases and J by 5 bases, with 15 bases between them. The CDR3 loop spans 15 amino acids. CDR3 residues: CATSDPQGGRETQYF. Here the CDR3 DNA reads TGTGCCACCAGTGATCCACAGGGAGGCCGGGAGACCCAGTACTTC.

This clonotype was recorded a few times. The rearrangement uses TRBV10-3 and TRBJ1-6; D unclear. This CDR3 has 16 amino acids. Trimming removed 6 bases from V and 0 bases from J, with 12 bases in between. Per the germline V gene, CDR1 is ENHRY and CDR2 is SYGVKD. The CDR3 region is CAISMTESSYNSPLHF. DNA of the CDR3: TGTGCCATCAGCATGACGGAGAGCTCCTATAATTCACCCCTCCACTTT.

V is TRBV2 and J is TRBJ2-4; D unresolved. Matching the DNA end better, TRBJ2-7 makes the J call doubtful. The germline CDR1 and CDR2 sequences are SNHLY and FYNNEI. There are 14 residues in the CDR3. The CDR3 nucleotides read TGTGCCAGCAGTGAAGGGTTCGCGACGGACGAGCAGTACTTC. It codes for CASSEGFATDEQYF.

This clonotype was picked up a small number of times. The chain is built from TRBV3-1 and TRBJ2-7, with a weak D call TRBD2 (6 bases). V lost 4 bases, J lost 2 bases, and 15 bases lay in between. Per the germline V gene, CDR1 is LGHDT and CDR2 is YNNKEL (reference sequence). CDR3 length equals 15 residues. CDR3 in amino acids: CASSRRVASPYEQYF. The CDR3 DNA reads TGTGCCAGCAGCCGGAGGGTAGCCTCCCCCTACGAGCAGTACTTC.

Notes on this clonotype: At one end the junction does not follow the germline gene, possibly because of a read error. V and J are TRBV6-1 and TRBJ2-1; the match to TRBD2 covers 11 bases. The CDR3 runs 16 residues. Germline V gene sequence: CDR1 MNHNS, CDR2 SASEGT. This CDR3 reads CANSETRLAGFNEQFF. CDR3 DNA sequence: TGTGCCAACAGTGAAACGCGACTAGCGGGGTTTAATGAGCAGTTCTTC.